This T cell receptor beta chain was documented in a study of cytomegalovirus exposure and HLA in healthy donors. General study results and limits: HLA-A and HLA-B allele assignments for most subjects were reportedly predicted accurately using TCR beta sequences. Further analysis was carried out later, and it showed several of the most significant clusters appearing linked to common viral pathogens. Researchers counted about 150 TCR beta chains as cytomegalovirus-associated.

Germline-derived CDR1 and CDR2 are MNHEY and SVGAGI. V was cut by 4 bases and J by 4 bases, with 19 bases left in between. The CDR3 covers 16 residues. This clone was recorded a few times. Antigen specificity is unknown. Primers: 60 Vbeta forward and 13 Jbeta reverse. The table came from immunoSEQ multiplex PCR; TCRdb's copy has only in-frame clones and leaves some out. The sample has around 200,000 clones; roughly 80% are singletons. This chain links TRBV6-5 with TRBJ1-2, with a possible D match to TRBD1 (5 bases). The origin of this receptor is a woman between 18 and 29 years old in good health and CMV-seronegative. Sequenced: PBMCs. CDR3 in amino acids: CASSSGLSRGTYGYTF. The CDR3 DNA reads as TGTGCCAGCAGTTCGGGACTGAGCCGCGGAACCTATGGCTACACCTTC.